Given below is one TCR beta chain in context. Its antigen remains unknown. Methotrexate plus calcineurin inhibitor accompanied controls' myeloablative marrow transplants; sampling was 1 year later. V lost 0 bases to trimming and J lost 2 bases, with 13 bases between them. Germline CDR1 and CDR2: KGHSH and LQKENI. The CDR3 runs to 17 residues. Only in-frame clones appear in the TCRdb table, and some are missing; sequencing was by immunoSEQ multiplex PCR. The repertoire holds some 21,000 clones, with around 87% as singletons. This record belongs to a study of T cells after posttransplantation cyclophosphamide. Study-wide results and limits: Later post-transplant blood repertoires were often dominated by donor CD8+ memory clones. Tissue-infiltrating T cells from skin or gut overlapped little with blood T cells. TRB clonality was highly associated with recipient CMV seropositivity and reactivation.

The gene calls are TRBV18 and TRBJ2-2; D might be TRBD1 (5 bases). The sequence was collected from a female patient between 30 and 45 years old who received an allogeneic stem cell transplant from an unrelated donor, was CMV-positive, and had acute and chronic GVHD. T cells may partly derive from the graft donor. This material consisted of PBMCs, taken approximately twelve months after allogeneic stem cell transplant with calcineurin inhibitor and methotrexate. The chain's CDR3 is CASSPPLGLGNTGELFF. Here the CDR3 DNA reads TGTGCCAGCTCACCACCACTGGGGCTGGGAAACACCGGGGAGCTGTTTTTT.